This entry lists 19 T cell receptor beta chains sequenced from one sample in a study of human T cells and chemical hapten exposure. The time point is: patch test 3, about 24 weeks after DPC sensitization. Documented treatment: therapeutic diphenylcyclopropenone sensitization with weekly scalp DPC. TCRdb recomputed calls from the RACE reads with MiXCR, one row per CDR3 protein. Here the sample spans around 150,000 distinct CDR3 sequences, around a quarter being singletons. Material: whole blood, obtained in connection with sensitization to the hapten diphenylcyclopropenone (DPC). The receptors stem from a woman younger than 30 with alopecia areata. Some clones in this sample may be carry-over from other donors' samples.

The chain carries TRBV2 and TRBJ2-2, with D hard to call. This CDR3 spans 12 amino acids. The V gene lost 6 bases and the J gene lost 1 base, with 3 bases spanning the gap. Per the germline V gene, CDR1 is SNHLY and CDR2 is FYNNEI. CDR3 nucleotides: TGTGCCAGCAGGAAGAACACCGGGGAGCTGTTTTTT. Its protein product is CASRKNTGELFF.

The gene calls are TRBV6-1 and TRBJ2-3; a weak D match, TRBD2 (5 bases). The CDR3 loop spans 14 amino acids. From germline, CDR1 is MNHNS and CDR2 SASEGT. V was pared by 6 bases and J by 7 bases, with 17 bases between. CDR3 protein: CASRRASNGNTQYF. The CDR3 DNA follows: TGTGCCAGCAGGCGGGCCTCGAACGGAAATACGCAGTATTTT.

The V and J genes are TRBV20-1 and TRBJ2-1; 8 nucleotides align to TRBD1. This CDR3 contains 13 residues. V gave up 6 bases and J gave up 5 bases; unmatched junction bases: 6. The germline gives CDR1 DFQATT, CDR2 SNEGSKA (reference sequence). CDR3 DNA sequence: TGCAGTGCCCCCGGACAGGGAAACAATGAGCAGTTCTTC. Translation gives CSAPGQGNNEQFF.

The chain couples TRBV6-2 or TRBV6-3 to TRBJ2-7, with 10 positions matching TRBD1. The CDR3 length is 15 residues. Looked up from germline, CDR1 is MNHEY and CDR2 is SVGEGT. The V gene end was trimmed by 2 bases and the J gene end by 2 bases; junction bases not matched to a gene: 3. The CDR3 DNA reads as TGTGCCAGCAGTTACACCGGGACAGGGGCCTACGAGCAGTACTTC. It is translated as CASSYTGTGAYEQYF.

The V gene is TRBV6-5, the J gene TRBJ2-2; the D gene is possibly TRBD2 (5 bases). Per germline, CDR1 MNHEY and CDR2 SVGAGI. V was trimmed by 2 bases and J by 0 bases, leaving 10 bases between them. The CDR3 runs to 16 residues. The CDR3 bases are TGTGCCAGCAGTTACACTAGGCGAACGAACACCGGGGAGCTGTTTTTT. It codes for CASSYTRRTNTGELFF.

This clonotype was seen a single time. The V call is TRBV12-3 or TRBV12-4, the J call TRBJ1-2; the match to TRBD1 covers 9 bases. The CDR3 runs to 15 residues. The V segment lost 6 bases and the J segment 5 bases; nucleotides outside the gene matches: 10. CDR3 coding DNA: TGTGCCAGCAGACCCTCGGGACAGGGCGGGTATGGCTACACCTTC. Its translation: CASRPSGQGGYGYTF.

The gene calls are TRBV29-1 and TRBJ2-1; D ambiguous. V dropped 0 bases and J dropped 2 bases, with 11 bases sitting between them. From germline, CDR1 is SQVTM and CDR2 ANQGSEA. This CDR3 has 15 residues. CDR3 in amino acids: CSVEDIEGTYNEQFF. The DNA for the CDR3 is TGCAGCGTTGAAGATATCGAAGGGACCTACAATGAGCAGTTCTTC.

This clonotype appeared a few times. The rearrangement links TRBV4-1 to TRBJ1-2, with TRBD1 matching over 7 bases. Trimming at V came to 2 bases and at J to 7 bases, leaving 10 bases not matched to a gene. Germline CDR1 MGHRA, CDR2 YSYEKL. This CDR3 has 15 residues. CDR3 amino acids: CASSQRDREEGGYTF. Here the CDR3 DNA reads TGCGCCAGCAGCCAACGCGACAGGGAGGAAGGTGGCTACACCTTC.

V usage is TRBV4-1 and J usage is TRBJ2-4; 7 bases match TRBD1. The germline V gene has CDR1 MGHRA and CDR2 YSYEKL. The CDR3 length is 18 residues. V was pared by 1 base and J by 0 bases, with 9 bases of the junction left unmatched. The CDR3 region has the DNA TGCGCCAGCAGCCAAGGCCGGGGACAGCTTCTAGCCAAAAACATTCAGTACTTC. Translating it yields CASSQGRGQLLAKNIQYF.

This clonotype has just a few counts. The chain employs TRBV6-2 or TRBV6-3 and TRBJ2-3, with D unclear. This CDR3 is built from 14 residues. V was shortened by 4 bases and J by 1 base, with 9 bases between the two germline ends. The germline gives CDR1 MNHEY, CDR2 SVGEGT. The CDR3 region has the DNA TGTGCCAGCAGTTTAAAGTGGGGCACAGATACGCAGTATTTT. This sequence encodes CASSLKWGTDTQYF.

This clonotype has a handful of counts. The chain links TRBV20-1 to TRBJ1-1, with 7 bases that match TRBD1. CDR1 DFQATT and CDR2 SNEGSKA come from the germline V gene (reference sequence). The CDR3 is made up of 13 amino acids. Trimming took 1 base from V and 4 from J; bases not matched to a gene: 3. The CDR3 DNA follows: TGCAGTGCTAGAGTAAACAGGGGCACTGAAGCTTTCTTT. Protein product: CSARVNRGTEAFF.

Only a few counts were recorded for this clonotype. This chain links TRBV5-1 with TRBJ1-3; no definite D call. The CDR3 extends over 14 amino acids. Germline assignment: CDR1 SGHRS and CDR2 YFSETQ. V gave up 0 bases and J gave up 1 base, with 5 bases separating them. The CDR3 nucleotides are TGCGCCAGCAGCTTGGAGGGATCTGGAAACACCATATATTTT. As protein: CASSLEGSGNTIYF.

This clonotype was seen a few times. The V gene is TRBV3-2, the J gene TRBJ2-1; the D segment call TRBD1 is taken from the table without a DNA check. TRBV3-2 is reported as a pseudogene. The CDR3 extends over 15 amino acids. In DNA form, the CDR3 reads TGTGCCACCAGGGGGGGACAGGGTAAGGTGAATGAGCAGTTCTTC. Its protein is CATRGGQGKVNEQFF.

CDR3 bases: TGTGCCAGCAGTTCAGGGCCCGAAGGTGATACGCAGTATTTT. It is translated as CASSSGPEGDTQYF. V usage is TRBV6-2 or TRBV6-3 and J usage is TRBJ2-3, with D possibly being TRBD1 (5 bases). Germline V lookup: CDR1 MNHEY, CDR2 SVGEGT. The CDR3 is 14 amino acids. V was clipped by 4 bases and J by 6 bases, with 14 bases between them.

This clonotype turned up a few times. V usage is TRBV11-2 and J usage is TRBJ2-5, with 10 nucleotides matching TRBD2. Germline CDR1 SGHAT, CDR2 FQNNGV. The CDR3 totals 14 residues. V lost 4 bases and J lost 3; bases outside the gene matches: 2. CDR3 loop: CASSSGLAKETQYF. CDR3 DNA sequence: TGTGCCAGCAGCTCGGGACTAGCGAAAGAGACCCAGTACTTC.

CDR3 protein: CASLGLAGQSQYF. CDR3 nucleotides: TGTGCCAGCTTGGGACTAGCGGGGCAGTCCCAGTACTTC. J is TRBJ2-5 and V is TRBV2; 13 bases are a match to TRBD2. The CDR3 runs to 13 residues. Looked up from germline, CDR1 is SNHLY and CDR2 is FYNNEI. The V gene end was trimmed by 8 bases and the J gene end by 9 bases; junction bases not matched to a gene: 6.

Only a few counts were recorded for this clonotype. CDR3 sequence (DNA): TGCGCCAGCAGCCAAGACAGCAGTGCCGGGGAGCTGTTTTTT. Amino acids: CASSQDSSAGELFF. The genes are TRBV4-3 and TRBJ2-2; D is unclear. CDR1 is LGHNA and CDR2 is YSLEER in the germline V gene. V was cut by 0 bases and J by 6 bases, with 8 bases left in between. The CDR3 is 14 residues long.

The J gene is TRBJ1-4, the V gene TRBV4-3, with D perhaps matching TRBD1 (6 bases). This CDR3 is built from 13 residues. V was trimmed by 2 bases and J by 8 bases, leaving 9 bases between them. Germline assignment: CDR1 LGHNA and CDR2 YSLEER. In nucleotides, the CDR3 is TGCGCCAGCAGCCAAAACAGGGTCGAAAAACTGTTTTTT. It is translated as CASSQNRVEKLFF.

In its sample, this clonotype was seen a few times. The chain uses TRBV7-3 and TRBJ1-1, with D uncertain. The CDR3 is 15 amino acids. The germline V and J ends were trimmed by 6 bases and 6 bases, with 20 bases remaining between them. The V gene's germline CDR1 is SGHTA and CDR2 FQGTGA. The CDR3: CASSSDHLAGAEAFF. In nucleotides, the CDR3 is TGTGCCAGCAGTTCCGACCATCTTGCTGGTGCTGAAGCTTTCTTT.